The sequence of this T cell receptor (beta chain) was determined in a study of human T cells and chemical hapten exposure. Trimming shortened V by 3 bases and J by 1 base, and 11 bases separated the two germline ends. The CDR3 has 15 residues. As for time point: patch test 3, about 24 weeks after DPC sensitization. The sample's treatment: therapeutic diphenylcyclopropenone sensitization with weekly scalp DPC. MiXCR, run by TCRdb on the RACE reads, gives a single entry per CDR3 protein. The sample records approximately 97,000 distinct CDR3 sequences, about 28% being singletons. The table lists this clonotype with a few counts.

The source was whole blood, collected in connection with sensitization to the hapten diphenylcyclopropenone (DPC). The chain recombines TRBV12-3 or TRBV12-4 with TRBJ2-3; a possible D gene is TRBD1 (6 bases). The receptor was isolated from a man in his forties or fifties with alopecia areata. Some clones in this sample may be carry-over from other donors' samples. CDR3 nucleotide sequence: TGTGCCAGCAGTTTTGACAGGCCAGGCACAGATACGCAGTATTTT. Translated: CASSFDRPGTDTQYF.